Below, one T cell receptor (beta chain) is given with its context. Its antigen is not known. This entry comes from a study of T cell responses to AZD1222 COVID-19 vaccine. Overall study results and limits: It was only after the peak T cell response that any repertoires were sampled. Possibly, clonal diversity was underestimated; donors were largely white British and included more females. Two AZD1222 doses significantly raised spike-specific TCR breadth and depth over controls. Of spike-specific TCRs, nearly half reportedly target regions left unmutated in variants.

The CDR3 extends over 16 amino acids. The ends were cut back, 1 base at V and 0 bases at J, with 9 bases in the middle. Germline V lookup: CDR1 LGHNA, CDR2 YSLEER. Using immunoSEQ multiplex PCR, the repertoire was profiled, and TCRdb retains in-frame clones only, with some absent. The sample gives 150,000 to 200,000 clones, approximately 88% of which show up once; 1.5% to 2% is in the top ten. The sample was peripheral blood, taken on day 0 of AZD1222 vaccination. V is TRBV4-3 and J is TRBJ1-4; D is unclear. The sequence was obtained from an adult in good health. This CDR3 reads CASSQAKGATNEKLFF. CDR3 sequence (DNA): TGCGCCAGCAGCCAAGCAAAGGGAGCAACTAATGAAAAACTGTTTTTT.